The present T cell receptor beta chain was sequenced within a study of technical replicates of blood from a few donors. V was clipped by 3 bases and J by 7 bases, with 16 bases between them. Germline CDR1 reads SGHNT; CDR2 reads YYREEE (reference sequence). The CDR3 totals 15 residues. Here immunoSEQ multiplex PCR was the method, and the copy in TCRdb shows in-frame clones only, minus some. Among 9,000 to 15,000 clones listed, approximately 94% were seen once. The sample comprised PBMCs. The sequence came from a human donor in good health. The V and J genes are TRBV5-4 and TRBJ2-2, with D perhaps matching TRBD2 (6 bases). CDR3 sequence: CASSSSRGAGGELFF. DNA of the CDR3: TGTGCCAGCAGCTCGTCAAGGGGAGCGGGCGGGGAGCTGTTTTTT.